Given below is one TCR beta chain in context. Repertoires were generated with immunoSEQ multiplex PCR, while TCRdb's copy carries only in-frame clones and drops some. The sample has around 210,000 clones; less than 90% are singletons. The V segment lost 5 bases and the J segment 2 bases; nucleotides outside the gene matches: 4. The germline CDR1 and CDR2 sequences are MGHRA and YSYEKL. This CDR3 spans 15 amino acids. The data were obtained in a study of blood T cell repertoires in COVID-19. The chain is built from TRBV4-1 and TRBJ2-1; 9 nucleotides match TRBD1. The sample taken for sequencing was peripheral blood. The clonotype comes from a woman in her 70s with acute or convalescent COVID-19. The CDR3 spells CASSSGQGPYNEQFF. The CDR3 region has the DNA TGCGCCAGCAGCTCCGGACAGGGGCCCTACAATGAGCAGTTCTTC.